This entry describes one T cell receptor beta chain. TCRdb's copy holds only in-frame clones and misses some; the assay was immunoSEQ multiplex PCR. Here the sample spans over 200,000 clones, 86% being singletons. CDR3 length: 20 amino acids. Germline loops: CDR1 LNHNV, CDR2 YYDKDF (reference sequence). With V trimmed by 6 bases and J by 5 bases, 25 bases remained unmatched. The data were obtained in a study of blood T cell repertoires in COVID-19. This receptor was identified in a woman in her 50s in a cohort exposed to, infected with or recovered from COVID-19 (not recorded which). The sequencing input was PBMCs or T cells enriched from blood (not recorded which). The gene calls are TRBV15 and TRBJ1-5; 7 nucleotides line up with TRBD1. CDR3 sequence: CATSNRRPAGSGGGHQPQHF. Written as DNA, the CDR3 is TGTGCCACCAGTAACCGAAGACCCGCGGGCTCAGGGGGAGGCCATCAGCCCCAGCATTTT.